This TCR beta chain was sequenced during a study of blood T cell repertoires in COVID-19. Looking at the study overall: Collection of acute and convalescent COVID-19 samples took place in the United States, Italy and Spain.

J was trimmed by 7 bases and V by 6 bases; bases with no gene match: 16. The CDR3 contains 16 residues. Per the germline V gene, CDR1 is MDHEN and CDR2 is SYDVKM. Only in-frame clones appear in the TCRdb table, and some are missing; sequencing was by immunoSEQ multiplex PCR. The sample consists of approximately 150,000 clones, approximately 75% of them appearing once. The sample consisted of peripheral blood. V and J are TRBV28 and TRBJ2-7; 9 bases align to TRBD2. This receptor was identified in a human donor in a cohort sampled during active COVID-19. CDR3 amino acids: CASRVSSGAGSGEQYF. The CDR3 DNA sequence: TGTGCCAGCAGGGTCTCTAGCGGGGCCGGGTCTGGGGAGCAGTACTTC.